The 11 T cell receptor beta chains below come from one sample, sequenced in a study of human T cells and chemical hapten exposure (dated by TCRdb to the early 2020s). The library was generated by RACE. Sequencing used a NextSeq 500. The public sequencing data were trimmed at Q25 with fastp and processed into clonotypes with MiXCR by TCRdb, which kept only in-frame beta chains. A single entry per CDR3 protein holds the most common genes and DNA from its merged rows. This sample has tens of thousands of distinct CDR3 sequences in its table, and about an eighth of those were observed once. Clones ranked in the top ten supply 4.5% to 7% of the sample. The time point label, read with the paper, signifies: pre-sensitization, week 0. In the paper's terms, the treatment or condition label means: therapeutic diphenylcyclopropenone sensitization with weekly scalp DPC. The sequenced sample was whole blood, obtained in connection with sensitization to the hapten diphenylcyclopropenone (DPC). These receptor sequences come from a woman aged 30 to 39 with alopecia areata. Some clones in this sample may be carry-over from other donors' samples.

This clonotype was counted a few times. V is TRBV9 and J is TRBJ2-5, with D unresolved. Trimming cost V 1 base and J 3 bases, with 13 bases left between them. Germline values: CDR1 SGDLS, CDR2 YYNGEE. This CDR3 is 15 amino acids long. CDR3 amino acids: CASSVYGSHEETQYF. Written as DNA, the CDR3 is TGTGCCAGCAGCGTATATGGGTCCCATGAAGAGACCCAGTACTTC.

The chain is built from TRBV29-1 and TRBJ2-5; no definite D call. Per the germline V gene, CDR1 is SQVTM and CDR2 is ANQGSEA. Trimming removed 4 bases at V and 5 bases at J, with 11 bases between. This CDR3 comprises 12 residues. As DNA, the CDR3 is TGCAGCGTTGCGCGGAAAGGGGAGACCCAGTACTTC. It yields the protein CSVARKGETQYF.

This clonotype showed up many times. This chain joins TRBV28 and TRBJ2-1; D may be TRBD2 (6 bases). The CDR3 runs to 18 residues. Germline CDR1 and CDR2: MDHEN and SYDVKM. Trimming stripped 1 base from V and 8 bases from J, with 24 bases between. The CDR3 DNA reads TGTGCCAGCAGTTTATTCCCCCGATCAATAGCGGAGGAGTATGAGCAGTTCTTC. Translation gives CASSLFPRSIAEEYEQFF.

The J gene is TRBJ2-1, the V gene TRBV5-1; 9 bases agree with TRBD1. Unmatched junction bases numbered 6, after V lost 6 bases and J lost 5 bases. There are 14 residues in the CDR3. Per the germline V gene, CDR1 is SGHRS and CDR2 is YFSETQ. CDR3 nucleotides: TGCGCCAGCAACCGGGACAGGGCAAACAATGAGCAGTTCTTC. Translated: CASNRDRANNEQFF.

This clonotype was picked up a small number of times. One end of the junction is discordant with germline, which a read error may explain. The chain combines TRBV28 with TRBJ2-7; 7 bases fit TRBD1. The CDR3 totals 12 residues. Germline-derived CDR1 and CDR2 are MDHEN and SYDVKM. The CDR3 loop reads CASSLGAGTENF. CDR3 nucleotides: TGTGCCAGCAGTTTAGGAGCCGGGACAGAGAACTTC.

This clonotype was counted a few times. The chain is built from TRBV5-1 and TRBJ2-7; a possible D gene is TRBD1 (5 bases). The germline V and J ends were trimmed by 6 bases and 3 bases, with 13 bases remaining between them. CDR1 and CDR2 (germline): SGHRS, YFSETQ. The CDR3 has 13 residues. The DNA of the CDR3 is TGCGCCAGCACTCCCCAGGGAAGCTACGAGCAGTACTTC. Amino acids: CASTPQGSYEQYF.

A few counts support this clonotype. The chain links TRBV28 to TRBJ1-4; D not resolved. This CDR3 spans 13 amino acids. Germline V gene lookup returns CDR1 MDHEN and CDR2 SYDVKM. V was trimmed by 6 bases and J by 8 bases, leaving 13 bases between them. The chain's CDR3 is CASRGRAEEKLFF. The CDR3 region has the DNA TGTGCCAGCAGAGGGAGGGCAGAGGAAAAACTGTTTTTT.

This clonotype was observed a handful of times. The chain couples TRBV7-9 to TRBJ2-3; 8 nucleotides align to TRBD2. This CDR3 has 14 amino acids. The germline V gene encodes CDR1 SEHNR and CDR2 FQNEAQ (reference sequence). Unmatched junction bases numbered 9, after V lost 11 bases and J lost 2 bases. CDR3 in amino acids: CAATPGLDTDTQYF. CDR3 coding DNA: TGTGCCGCCACACCGGGACTAGACACAGATACGCAGTATTTT.

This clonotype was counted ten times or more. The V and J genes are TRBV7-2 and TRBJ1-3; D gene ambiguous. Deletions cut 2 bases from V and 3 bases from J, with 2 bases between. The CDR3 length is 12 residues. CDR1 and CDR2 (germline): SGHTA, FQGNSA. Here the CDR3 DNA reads TGTGCCAGCAGCTTAAGTGGAAACACCATATATTTT. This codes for CASSLSGNTIYF. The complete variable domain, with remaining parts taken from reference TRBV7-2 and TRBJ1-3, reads GAGVSQSPSNKVTEKGKDVELRCDPISGHTALYWYRQSLGQGLEFLIYFQGNSAPDKSGLPSDRFSAERTGGSVSTLTIQRTQQEDSAVYLCASSLSGNTIYFGEGSWLTVV.

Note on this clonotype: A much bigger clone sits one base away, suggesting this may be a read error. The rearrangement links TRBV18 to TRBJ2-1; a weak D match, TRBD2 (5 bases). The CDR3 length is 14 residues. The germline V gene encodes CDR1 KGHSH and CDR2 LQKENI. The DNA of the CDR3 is TGTGCCTGCTCACCAGGCCTAGCTCCTGGGGAGCAGTTCTTC. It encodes CACSPGLAPGEQFF.

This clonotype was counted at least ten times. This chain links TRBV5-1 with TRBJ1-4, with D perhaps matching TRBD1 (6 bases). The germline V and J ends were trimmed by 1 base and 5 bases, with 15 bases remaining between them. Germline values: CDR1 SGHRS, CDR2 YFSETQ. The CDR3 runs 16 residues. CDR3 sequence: CASSLPTGTKNEKLFF. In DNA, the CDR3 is TGCGCCAGCAGCTTGCCGACGGGGACAAAGAATGAAAAACTGTTTTTT.